A single sample gave rise to the 20 T cell receptor beta chains below, sequenced in a study of patients and donors after allogeneic stem cell transplantation. TCRdb reprocessed the RT-PCR reads via MiXCR and lists one record per CDR3 protein. The table lists tens of thousands of distinct CDR3 sequences, roughly a third of them singletons. The sequencing sample was made of blood, either unsorted or a sorted T cell fraction (not recorded which). The receptor set was obtained from a human donor who was either an allogeneic HSCT recipient or a stem cell or donor lymphocyte infusion donor (not recorded which). It is not recorded whose cells these are; they may come from a transplant donor.

The rearrangement uses TRBV4-2 and TRBJ2-5; TRBD2 might be the D (5 bases). The CDR3 spans 14 residues. Trimming removed 1 base at V and 4 bases at J, with 10 bases between. The V gene's germline CDR1 is LGHNA and CDR2 YNFKEQ. The CDR3 sequence: CASSQVGEGETQYF. The CDR3, as DNA: TGTGCCAGCAGCCAAGTGGGCGAGGGAGAGACCCAGTACTTC.

The gene calls are TRBV24-1 and TRBJ2-1, with 7 bases identical to TRBD1. V shed 9 bases, J shed 10 bases, and the junction held 5 bases outside the gene matches. The germline CDR1 and CDR2 sequences are KGHDR and SFDVKD. This CDR3 comprises 11 residues. CDR3 DNA: TGTGCCACCGGTAGGGGGCGGGAGCAGTTCTTC. Amino acids: CATGRGREQFF.

V is TRBV3-1 and J is TRBJ2-3; no reliable D call. The CDR3 spans 14 residues. The germline CDR1 and CDR2 sequences are LGHDT and YNNKEL (reference sequence). V shed 1 base and J shed 9 bases, with 14 bases lying between them. In DNA form, the CDR3 reads TGTGCCAGCAGCCAAGGTGCCGAATGGACCACGCAGTATTTT. Its translation: CASSQGAEWTTQYF.

In this sample, this clonotype turned up a few times. The V gene is TRBV6-2 or TRBV6-3, the J gene TRBJ1-5, with D unresolved. This CDR3 is 13 amino acids long. Germline CDR1 reads MNHEY; CDR2 reads SVGEGT. V was pared by 0 bases and J by 5 bases, with 5 bases between. The CDR3: CASSYSHDQPQHF. The CDR3 region has the DNA TGTGCCAGCAGTTACTCTCACGATCAGCCCCAGCATTTT.

At least ten counts were recorded for this clonotype. The chain links TRBV29-1 to TRBJ2-7; D possibly corresponds to TRBD2 (6 bases). Per germline, CDR1 SQVTM and CDR2 ANQGSEA. CDR3 size: 12 residues. V lost 4 bases, J lost 5 bases, and 12 bases lay in between. The DNA of the CDR3 is TGCAGCGTTGTAAGAGGGGAGGACGAGCAGTACTTC. As protein: CSVVRGEDEQYF.

The table lists this clonotype with a few counts. The chain joins TRBV4-3 to TRBJ2-7, with D tentatively TRBD1 (5 bases). Germline-derived CDR1 and CDR2 are LGHNA and YSLEER. CDR3 size: 17 residues. V was clipped by 0 bases and J by 2 bases, with 17 bases between them. For the CDR3, the DNA is TGCGCCAGCAGCCAAGATCTTCCAGGGTCGGTTCCCTACGAGCAGTACTTC. Translating gives CASSQDLPGSVPYEQYF.

The rearrangement uses TRBV3-1 and TRBJ1-1, with TRBD1 identical over 11 bases. The germline V gene has CDR1 LGHDT and CDR2 YNNKEL (reference sequence). The CDR3 is 17 amino acids. V was clipped by 0 bases and J by 9 bases; unmatched bases: 12. The CDR3 sequence: CASSQDPIGQGAPKAFF. CDR3 DNA: TGTGCCAGCAGCCAAGATCCCATAGGACAGGGGGCCCCTAAAGCTTTCTTT. Drawing the rest from reference TRBV3-1 and TRBJ1-1, the complete variable domain is DTAVSQTPKYLVTQMGNDKSIKCEQNLGHDTMYWYKQDSKKFLKIMFSYNNKELIINETVPNRFSPKSPDKAHLNLHINSLELGDSAVYFCASSQDPIGQGAPKAFFGQGTRLTVV.

In its sample, this clonotype was seen a few times. This rearrangement joins TRBV12-3 or TRBV12-4 to TRBJ1-5; 11 bases align to TRBD1. The V gene end was trimmed by 6 bases and the J gene end by 6 bases; junction bases not matched to a gene: 10. This CDR3 is 16 amino acids long. The CDR3 spells CASSQRTGGVGQPQHF. The CDR3 DNA is TGTGCCAGCAGCCAGAGGACAGGGGGCGTAGGTCAGCCCCAGCATTTT.

The chain couples TRBV20-1 to TRBJ2-3, with TRBD2 matching over 10 bases. The CDR3 sequence is 15 residues long. Germline CDR1 DFQATT, CDR2 SNEGSKA (reference sequence). J gave up 1 base and V 5 bases, and 6 bases lay outside the gene matches. The CDR3 reads CSAFTSGDRTDTQYF. The CDR3, as DNA: TGCAGTGCTTTCACTAGCGGGGATCGCACAGATACGCAGTATTTT.

This clonotype was detected ten times or more. V and J are TRBV7-2 and TRBJ1-2, with D possibly being TRBD1 (5 bases). This CDR3 is built from 13 residues. Trimming left V 4 bases short and J 6 bases short, with 12 bases between. Germline CDR1 SGHTA, CDR2 FQGNSA. The CDR3: CASSSMRGHGYTF. DNA of the CDR3: TGTGCCAGCAGCTCTATGCGGGGACATGGCTACACCTTC.

This chain uses TRBV5-6 with TRBJ2-7, with D maybe TRBD1 (6 bases). The CDR3 runs to 12 residues. Between the trimmed V and J ends, which lost 2 bases and 4 bases, there was a span of 7 bases. Germline V CDR1 and CDR2: SGHDT, YYEEEE. The CDR3 here is CASSLQGYEQYV. The DNA for the CDR3 is TGTGCCAGCAGCTTACAGGGTTACGAGCAGTACGTC.

This chain uses TRBV20-1 with TRBJ2-1, with unresolved D. Germline V lookup: CDR1 DFQATT, CDR2 SNEGSKA (reference sequence). V was trimmed by 3 bases and J by 1 base, leaving 16 bases between them. There are 16 residues in the CDR3. CDR3 residues: CSASLSRGVSYNEQFF. The CDR3 region has the DNA TGCAGTGCTAGCCTCTCCAGAGGCGTATCCTACAATGAGCAGTTCTTC.

The rearrangement joins TRBV6-6 to TRBJ2-1; D uncertain. Trimming shortened V by 4 bases and J by 8 bases, and 12 bases separated the two germline ends. The CDR3 runs to 13 residues. Germline values: CDR1 MNHNY, CDR2 SVGAGI (reference sequence). The CDR3, as DNA: TGTGCCAGCAGTTGGGGTTCTATAGATGAGCAGTTCTTC. Translating it yields CASSWGSIDEQFF.

The rearrangement links TRBV7-6 to TRBJ1-5, with 11 bases identical to TRBD1. V lost 5 bases, J lost 2 bases, and 8 bases stayed unmatched. CDR1 is SGHVS and CDR2 is FNYEAQ in the germline V gene. The length of the CDR3 is 17 residues. The CDR3 here is CASSLGQGAVGNQPQHF. The CDR3, as DNA: TGTGCCAGCAGCCTCGGACAGGGGGCAGTGGGCAATCAGCCCCAGCATTTT.

This clonotype has a handful of counts. This chain links TRBV5-1 with TRBJ2-5; a possible D gene is TRBD2 (5 bases). This CDR3 contains 15 residues. Germline V lookup: CDR1 SGHRS, CDR2 YFSETQ. The ends were cut back, 0 bases at V and 4 bases at J, with 13 bases in the middle. The CDR3 DNA reads TGCGCCAGCAGCTTGGATGGCTATCGGGGAGAGACCCAGTACTTC. Translation: CASSLDGYRGETQYF.

The chain uses TRBV20-1 and TRBJ2-7; TRBD1 matches 7 bases. V shed 4 bases and J 1 base; nucleotides not matched to a gene: 13. This CDR3 region has 16 residues. In germline, CDR1 is DFQATT, CDR2 SNEGSKA (reference sequence). The CDR3 sequence: CSATLTRDSASYEQYF. CDR3 sequence (DNA): TGCAGTGCTACCCTTACCCGGGACAGCGCATCCTACGAGCAGTACTTC.

The V call is TRBV6-2 or TRBV6-3, the J call TRBJ2-5; 12 nucleotides agree with TRBD2. J gave up 5 bases and V 5 bases, and 3 bases lay outside the gene matches. The CDR3 loop spans 14 amino acids. The germline CDR1 and CDR2 sequences are MNHEY and SVGEGT. The CDR3 sequence: CASSRLAGDETQYF. Here the CDR3 DNA reads TGTGCCAGCAGTCGACTAGCGGGAGATGAGACCCAGTACTTC.

The chain joins TRBV10-3 to TRBJ2-4; perhaps TRBD2 as D (6 bases). From germline, CDR1 is ENHRY and CDR2 SYGVKD. The CDR3 has 13 amino acids. V was pared by 11 bases and J by 4 bases, with 15 bases between. The CDR3, as DNA: TGTGCCGCAACCGGGACTCCGAAAAACATTCAGTACTTC. It specifies CAATGTPKNIQYF.

The chain carries TRBV7-2 and TRBJ1-2; D is unresolved. Germline-derived CDR1 and CDR2 are SGHTA and FQGNSA. The CDR3 has 13 amino acids. Between the trimmed V and J ends, which lost 2 bases and 6 bases, there was a span of 10 bases. The CDR3 sequence: CASSLSSGDGYTF. The CDR3 DNA reads as TGTGCCAGCAGCTTATCAAGCGGAGATGGCTACACCTTC.

CDR3 nucleotides: TGTGCCATCAGTGTCCAGGGCGATGAGCAGTTCTTC. Encoded protein: CAISVQGDEQFF. This rearrangement joins TRBV10-3 to TRBJ2-1; tentatively, D is TRBD1 (5 bases). CDR1 is ENHRY and CDR2 is SYGVKD in the germline V gene. The V end lost 4 bases, the J end lost 8 bases, and 9 bases lay between the germline ends. The CDR3 loop spans 12 amino acids.